The present T cell receptor beta chain was sequenced within a study of blood T cells in healthy people across ages. CDR1 is MRHNA, CDR2 SNTAGT, per germline. The CDR3 extends over 16 amino acids. For this clonotype: Its target is not known.

A J-beta primer mix and a sample-barcoded 5' primer were used in a second PCR of about 6 to 12 cycles. Each CDR3 protein gets one entry after TCRdb re-called the 5' RACE reads with MiXCR. The sample has under 700,000 distinct CDR3 sequences; about 25% are singletons. Whole-study results and caveats: The unsorted PBMCs prevented any conclusive comparison of naive versus antigen-experienced cells.

The sample was also reused in another study, on T cells of mothers and their children. That study adds: Mothers gave over 10 million TCR beta CDR3 reads each, and children 2.5 million to 3 million each.

The chain combines TRBV6-4 with TRBJ2-7, with 8 bases identical to TRBD2. TRBJ2-1 matches the DNA end more closely, so the J call is doubtful. The sequenced sample consisted of blood. The clonotype originates from a boy between 10 and 17 years old in good health. In DNA form, the CDR3 reads TGTGCCAGCAGTGACTCGAAAGCGGGAGAAACCAATGAGCAGTTCTTC. Its translation: CASSDSKAGETNEQFF.